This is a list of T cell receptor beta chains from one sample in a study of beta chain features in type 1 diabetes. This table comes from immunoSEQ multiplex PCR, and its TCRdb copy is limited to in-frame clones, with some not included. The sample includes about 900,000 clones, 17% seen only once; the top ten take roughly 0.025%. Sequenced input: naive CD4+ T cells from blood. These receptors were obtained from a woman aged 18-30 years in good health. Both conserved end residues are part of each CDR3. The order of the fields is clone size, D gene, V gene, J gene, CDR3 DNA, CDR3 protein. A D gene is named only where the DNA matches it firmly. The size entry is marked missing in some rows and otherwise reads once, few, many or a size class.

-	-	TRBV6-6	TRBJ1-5	TGTGCCAGCAGACACAGGGCAGATAGCAATCAGCCCCAGCATTTT	CASRHRADSNQPQHF
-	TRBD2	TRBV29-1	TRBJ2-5	TGCAGCGCATCTAGCGGGGAAGAGACCCAGTACTTC	CSASSGEETQYF
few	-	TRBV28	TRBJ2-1	TGTGCCAGCAGTCCCTTCAACAGGGATGGGGTCCACAATGAGCAGTTCTTC	CASSPFNRDGVHNEQFF
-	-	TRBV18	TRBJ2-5	TGTGCCAGCTCACCTGGAGAGACCCAGTACTTC	CASSPGETQYF
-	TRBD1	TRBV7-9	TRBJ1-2	TGTGCCAGCAGCTTAGTGGACAGGGGCCCTACGGGCTACACCTTC	CASSLVDRGPTGYTF
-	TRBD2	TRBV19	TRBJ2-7	TGTGCCAGTATGACTAGCGGGAGATGGAGCTCCTACGAGCAGTACTTC	CASMTSGRWSSYEQYF
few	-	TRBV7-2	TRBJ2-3	TGTGCCAGCAGCTTTCAGGATACGCAGTATTTT	CASSFQDTQYF
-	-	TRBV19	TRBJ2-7	TGTGCCAGTAGTAGGCAACAGAGCTCCTACGAGCAGTACTTC	CASSRQQSSYEQYF
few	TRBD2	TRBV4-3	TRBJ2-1	TGCGCCAGCAGCCATCAACCCCCAGCGGGACCCTCCTACAATGAGCAGTTCTTC	CASSHQPPAGPSYNEQFF
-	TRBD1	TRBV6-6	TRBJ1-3	TGTGCCAGCAGTTACGGGGACAGCCGAAACACCATATATTTT	CASSYGDSRNTIYF
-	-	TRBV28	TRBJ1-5	TGTGCCAGCAGCTTTTACAGGGAATATCAGCCCCAGCATTTT	CASSFYREYQPQHF
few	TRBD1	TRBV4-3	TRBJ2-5	TGCGCCAGCAGCCAAGACACGGGACAGGCGCTCTTAAAGCAAGAGACCCAGTACTTC	CASSQDTGQALLKQETQYF
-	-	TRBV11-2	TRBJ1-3	TGTGCCAGCAGCTTAGTGGGTGGAGTACAGGGCTTTGGAAACACCATATATTTT	CASSLVGGVQGFGNTIYF
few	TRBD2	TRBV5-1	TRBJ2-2	TGCGCCAGCAGCTGGCCTTTTAGAGCGGGAGGATCTACGAACACCGGGGAGCTGTTTTTT	CASSWPFRAGGSTNTGELFF
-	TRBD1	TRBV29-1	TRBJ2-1	TGCAGCGTTGTGGGACAGGGGCTCAATGAGCAGTTCTTC	CSVVGQGLNEQFF
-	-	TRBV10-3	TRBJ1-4	TGTGCCATCAGTGACGGGTATAATGAAAAACTGTTTTTT	CAISDGYNEKLFF
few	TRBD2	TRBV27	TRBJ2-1	TGTGCCAGCAGTCAACCATGGACTAGCGGGAAGAACAATGAGCAGTTCTTC	CASSQPWTSGKNNEQFF
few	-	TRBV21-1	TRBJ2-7	TGTGCCAGCAGGAATTCCGGGACAGGGGCCGAGCAGTACTTC	CASRNSGTGAEQYF
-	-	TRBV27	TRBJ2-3	TGTGCCAGCAGGGTAAACAGGGTAGGGACAGATACGCAGTATTTT	CASRVNRVGTDTQYF
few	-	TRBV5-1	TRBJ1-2	TGCGCCAGCAGCTTGGTGGGGATTCGTCGTGGTAACTATGGCTACACCTTC	CASSLVGIRRGNYGYTF
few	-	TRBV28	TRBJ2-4	TGTGCCAGCACCAAATGGGGGGATTTTGGAAACATTCAGTACTTC	CASTKWGDFGNIQYF
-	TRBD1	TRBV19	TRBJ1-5	TGTGCCAGTAGTATGGGGACAGTTAGCAATCAGCCCCAGCATTTT	CASSMGTVSNQPQHF
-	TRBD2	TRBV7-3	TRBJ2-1	TGTGCCAGCAGCTTAGGACTAGCGGTATACAATGAGCAGTTCTTC	CASSLGLAVYNEQFF
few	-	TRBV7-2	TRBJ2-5	TGTGCCAGCAGCGTCGGTTCCTTCTCGGAGACCCAGTACTTC	CASSVGSFSETQYF
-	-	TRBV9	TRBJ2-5	TGTGCCAGCAGCGTAGGGACTAAAGAAGAGACCCAGTACTTC	CASSVGTKEETQYF